These T cell receptor beta chains were read from a single sample in a study of blood T cell repertoires in COVID-19. The repertoire was sequenced with immunoSEQ multiplex PCR; TCRdb's copy has only in-frame clones and lacks some. Of under 75,000 clones detected, about nine tenths appear once; the ten largest clones hold 2%. Sequences were obtained from peripheral blood. The receptors come from a man younger than 45 with acute or convalescent COVID-19. Both conserved end residues are part of each CDR3. Fields, in order: D gene, J gene, V gene, clone size, CDR3 DNA, CDR3 protein. The D gene is left open where the match is weak. For some rows the clone size is stated as once, few or many, or as a class when expanded; others skip it.

>.|TRBJ1-2|TRBV6-5|.
TGTGCCAGCAGTCGCCACTCGGTTCCTGGCTACACCTTC
CASSRHSVPGYTF
>TRBD1|TRBJ1-4|TRBV10-3|.
TGTGCCACCCAAGCCACGGACAGGCCCGACCTTGCAACTAATGAAAAACTGTTTTTT
CATQATDRPDLATNEKLFF
>.|TRBJ1-1|TRBV19|.
TGTGCCAGTAGGATTAGACAGCCGAACACTGAAGCTTTCTTT
CASRIRQPNTEAFF
>TRBD1|TRBJ2-2|TRBV24-1|.
TGTGCCACCAACCCGGGACAGGGGGCCGGGGAGCTGTTTTTT
CATNPGQGAGELFF
>TRBD2|TRBJ2-5|TRBV19|.
TGTGCCAGTAGTATTTCAGGTAGCGGGAGATCATCAGAGACCCAGTACTTC
CASSISGSGRSSETQYF
>.|TRBJ1-1|TRBV30|.
TGTGCCTGGAGTTACCTAGGCCCAGCCAAGATGAACACTGAAGCTTTCTTT
CAWSYLGPAKMNTEAFF
>.|TRBJ2-1|TRBV19|.
TGTGCCAGTAGCCCGACTAGGATCAATGAGCAGTTCTTC
CASSPTRINEQFF
>TRBD1|TRBJ1-5|TRBV27|.
TGTGCCAGCAGTTCCCAGGGGGTTGGCAATCAGCCCCAGCATTTT
CASSSQGVGNQPQHF
>.|TRBJ1-3|TRBV10-2|.
TGCGCCAGCAGTGAGTCATTGTCGGGAAGCGGAGACACCATATATTTT
CASSESLSGSGDTIYF
>.|TRBJ1-2|TRBV5-6|.
TGTGCCAGCAGCTTTTTCGGGGGTGGCTACACCTTC
CASSFFGGGYTF
>.|TRBJ1-2|TRBV6-5|.
TGTGCCAGCAGTCGGACACCCACTAACTATGGCTACACCTTC
CASSRTPTNYGYTF
>.|TRBJ1-2|TRBV4-1|.
TGCGCCAGCAGCCAAGATGCGGGTCCCTACTATGGCTACACCTTC
CASSQDAGPYYGYTF
>TRBD2|TRBJ2-1|TRBV3-1/TRBV3-2|few
TGTGCCAGCAGCCAAGGGACTAGCGGGAGCTCCTACAATGAGCAGTTCTTC
CASSQGTSGSSYNEQFF
>.|TRBJ1-2|TRBV10-3|.
TGTGCCATCACCGAGGAGGGGTCGGGTGGCTACACCTTC
CAITEEGSGGYTF
>.|TRBJ1-3|TRBV11-2|once
TGTGCCAGCAGCTTGAGAGTCTCTGGAAACACCATATATTTT
CASSLRVSGNTIYF
>.|TRBJ1-5|TRBV27|.
TGTGCCAGCAGGCCCCTTACAGGTCAGCCCCAGCATTTT
CASRPLTGQPQHF
>.|TRBJ1-4|TRBV7-8|.
TGTGCCAGCAGCTTAGTATCGGGGGGGAGGACGTTTTTT
CASSLVSGGRTFF
>TRBD1|TRBJ1-6|TRBV7-6|few
TGTGCCAGCAGCTCGGACAGGGGGCGCGGTTCACCCCTCCACTTT
CASSSDRGRGSPLHF
>.|TRBJ1-1|TRBV2|once
TGTGCCAGCAGTGAGTGGAGGGAGCTCATGAACACTGAAGCTTTCTTT
CASSEWRELMNTEAFF
>TRBD1|TRBJ1-6|TRBV18|few
TGTGCCAGCTCTGGGACAGCCGACTCACCCCTCCACTTT
CASSGTADSPLHF
>.|TRBJ1-1|TRBV9|.
TGTGCCAGCAGCGTAGGGACAGACACTGAAGCTTTCTTT
CASSVGTDTEAFF
>TRBD1|TRBJ2-7|TRBV4-1|.
TGCGCCAGCAGCCAAGTGGGACCGGGACAGCGGTCCGAGCAGTACTTC
CASSQVGPGQRSEQYF
>.|TRBJ2-1|TRBV19|.
TGTGCCAGTAGTCCTAGGGGACTGCCTAATGAGCAGTTCTTC
CASSPRGLPNEQFF
>.|TRBJ1-2|TRBV18|medium-sized
TGTGCCAGCTCATCGGCGCGGGGTTGGTCTAACTATGGCTACACCTTC
CASSSARGWSNYGYTF
>.|TRBJ2-2|TRBV7-8|.
TGTGCCAGCAGCGACAGGCCGCGACAAATGGCCGGGGAGCTGTTTTTT
CASSDRPRQMAGELFF
>.|TRBJ2-1|TRBV5-4|.
TGTGCCAGCAGCTCTGCTTGGGGGGTTAACAATGAGCAGTTCTTC
CASSSAWGVNNEQFF
>TRBD1|TRBJ1-5|TRBV30|.
TGTGCCTGGAGTGTTCCTAGGACAGGAGATTATAGCAATCAGCCCCAGCATTTT
CAWSVPRTGDYSNQPQHF
>.|TRBJ1-1|TRBV18|.
TGTGCCAGCTCACCAGGGAGGCGAACTGAAGCTTTCTTT
CASSPGRRTEAFF
>.|TRBJ2-7|TRBV7-2|.
TGTGCCAGCAGCTTAACGGGCTACGAGCAGTACTTC
CASSLTGYEQYF
>.|TRBJ1-5|TRBV10-3|.
TGTGCCATCAGCCCTCAGGGGTCTCGTAGCAATCAGCCCCAGCATTTT
CAISPQGSRSNQPQHF
>TRBD1|TRBJ1-1|TRBV18|.
TGTGCCAGCTCCCTCCAGACAGGGTTGAACACTGAAGCTTTCTTT
CASSLQTGLNTEAFF
>.|TRBJ1-6|TRBV9|.
TGTGCCAGCAGCGTGACGGACAGCCGAAATTCACCCCTCCACTTT
CASSVTDSRNSPLHF
>.|TRBJ2-7|TRBV7-2|.
TGTGCCAGCAGTTATGCCGGGACACCATCCTACGAGCAGTACTTC
CASSYAGTPSYEQYF
>.|TRBJ1-2|TRBV10-3|.
TGTGCCATCAGCCCGACAGTTCGACAGGATGGCTACACCTTC
CAISPTVRQDGYTF
>TRBD2|TRBJ2-2|TRBV19|.
TGTGCCAGTAGTAGACGTAGGCTAGCGGGAGGGAACACCGGGGAGCTGTTTTTT
CASSRRRLAGGNTGELFF
>TRBD2|TRBJ2-1|TRBV3-1/TRBV3-2|.
TGTGCCAGCAGCCCAGCGGGAGAAACCTACAATGAGCAGTTCTTC
CASSPAGETYNEQFF
>.|TRBJ1-1|TRBV7-6|.
TGTGCCAGCAGCTCACCACGGCAGGGATGGGCCACTGAAGCTTTCTTT
CASSSPRQGWATEAFF
>.|TRBJ1-1|TRBV6-2/TRBV6-3|.
TGTGCCAGCAGTCTTCTCAGGGAGAACACTGAAGCTTTCTTT
CASSLLRENTEAFF
>TRBD2|TRBJ2-1|TRBV27|.
TGTGCCAGCAGTTTAAGACTAGCGGGGGGGCCACATGAGCAGTTCTTC
CASSLRLAGGPHEQFF
>TRBD1|TRBJ1-6|TRBV25-1|.
TGTGCCAGCAGTGGCAACACGGGACAGTATTCACCCCTCCACTTT
CASSGNTGQYSPLHF
>.|TRBJ1-1|TRBV19|.
TGTGCCAGTAGTATTCGAGGAAACACTGAAGCTTTCTTT
CASSIRGNTEAFF
>TRBD1|TRBJ1-2|TRBV12-3/TRBV12-4|.
TGTGCCAGCAGTCCCGGGACAGGGTTTGGCTACACCTTC
CASSPGTGFGYTF
>.|TRBJ1-2|TRBV6-2/TRBV6-3|.
TGTGCCAGCAGTTACGATCCAGGATTGTCGAACTATGGCTACACCTTC
CASSYDPGLSNYGYTF
>.|TRBJ1-1|TRBV27|.
TGTGCCAGCAGTTTCGGAGGGACCACTGAAGCTTTCTTT
CASSFGGTTEAFF
>.|TRBJ2-1|TRBV27|.
TGTGCCAGCAGCCTGACTACCCTTAAGACGGGTGAGCAGTTCTTC
CASSLTTLKTGEQFF
>TRBD1|TRBJ2-1|TRBV4-1|.
TGCGCCAGCAGCCCAGTTGACAGGGGGGGGTACAATGAGCAGTTCTTC
CASSPVDRGGYNEQFF
>TRBD1|TRBJ1-1|TRBV27|.
TGTGCCAGCAGTTTACTATTTGGGGCAGGGGGTAACACTGAAGCTTTCTTT
CASSLLFGAGGNTEAFF
>.|TRBJ1-4|TRBV30|once
TGTGCCTCAGGAACTTATGAAAAACTGTTTTTT
CASGTYEKLFF
>.|TRBJ1-1|TRBV4-1|few
TGCGCCAGCAGCCAGACGACAGGGAACACTGAAGCTTTCTTT
CASSQTTGNTEAFF
>TRBD2|TRBJ2-1|TRBV6-2/TRBV6-3|few
TGTGCCAGCAGTTACCCGGGGCTAGCGGGTGAGCAGTTCTTC
CASSYPGLAGEQFF
>.|TRBJ2-7|TRBV5-1|once
TGCGCCAGCACACAAACGGACTACCCGTCGAAAGAGCAGTACTTC
CASTQTDYPSKEQYF
>.|TRBJ1-5|TRBV24-1|.
TGTGCCACCAGTGATTTGCTAGACGGAGGTCAGCCCCAGCATTTT
CATSDLLDGGQPQHF
>TRBD1|TRBJ1-2|TRBV25-1|.
TGTGCCAGCAGTTTCGGACAGGGTTATGGCTACACCTTC
CASSFGQGYGYTF